These 21 T cell receptor beta chains came from one sample sequenced in a study of beta chain features in type 1 diabetes. Reverse transcribing all isolated RNA meant expressed TCRB transcripts were sequenced. Here immunoSEQ multiplex PCR was the method, and the copy in TCRdb shows in-frame clones only, minus some. In the table there are more than 300,000 clones, 7% to 9% of which are singletons. The specimen was central memory CD4+ T cells from blood. The receptor source for this set is a woman younger than 35 in good health.

This chain uses TRBV28 with TRBJ1-5, with D maybe TRBD1 (5 bases). With 3 bases removed from V and 0 bases from J, the gap between germline ends came to 9 bases. There are 15 residues in the CDR3. In germline, CDR1 is MDHEN, CDR2 SYDVKM. The CDR3 sequence: CASSFSGRSNQPQHF. CDR3 DNA: TGTGCCAGCAGTTTTTCAGGGCGTAGCAATCAGCCCCAGCATTTT. The full variable domain, rest sourced from reference TRBV28 and TRBJ1-5, is DVKVTQSSRYLVKRTGEKVFLECVQDMDHENMFWYRQDPGLGLRLIYFSYDVKMKEKGDIPEGYSVSREKKERFSLILESASTNQTSMYLCASSFSGRSNQPQHFGDGTRLSIL.

The table lists this clone with many counts. The gene calls are TRBV2 and TRBJ1-1, with D unresolved. This CDR3 contains 13 residues. Germline assignment: CDR1 SNHLY and CDR2 FYNNEI. Trimming pared 4 bases from V and 0 bases from J, leaving 6 bases between. The CDR3: CASSVDLNTEAFF. DNA of the CDR3: TGTGCCAGCAGTGTCGACCTGAACACTGAAGCTTTCTTT.

The table lists this clone with a few counts. The chain employs TRBV11-3 and TRBJ2-1; tentative D call: TRBD2 (5 bases). The V end lost 0 bases, the J end lost 0 bases, and 6 bases lay between the germline ends. Germline V gives CDR1 SGHNT, CDR2 YENEEA. The CDR3 runs to 15 residues. CDR3 protein: CASSLELVSYNEQFF. The CDR3 DNA reads as TGTGCCAGCAGCTTAGAACTAGTCTCCTACAATGAGCAGTTCTTC.

This clone was observed a few times. The V call is TRBV4-1, the J call TRBJ1-1; possible D gene TRBD1, 5 bases. This CDR3 comprises 16 residues. Per germline, CDR1 MGHRA and CDR2 YSYEKL. V shed 1 base and J shed 5 bases, with 17 bases lying between them. The CDR3 protein is CASSQGLAGTGTEAFF. The CDR3 bases are TGCGCCAGCAGCCAAGGATTGGCAGGGACGGGAACTGAAGCTTTCTTT.

This clone was detected a few times. The chain couples TRBV6-5 to TRBJ2-7; 8 nucleotides agree with TRBD1. Germline V lookup: CDR1 MNHEY, CDR2 SVGAGI. The J segment lost 1 base and the V segment lost 6 bases, leaving 8 bases of the junction unmatched. The CDR3 is 15 residues long. CDR3 residues: CASRPGDRNSYEQYF. CDR3 sequence (DNA): TGTGCCAGCAGACCAGGGGACAGGAATTCCTACGAGCAGTACTTC.

This clone has at least ten counts. V and J are TRBV18 and TRBJ1-2; 7 bases align to TRBD1. With 3 bases clipped from V and 0 bases from J, the junction kept 1 base outside the gene matches. The CDR3 consists of 14 residues. CDR1 and CDR2 from the germline V gene are KGHSH and LQKENI. The CDR3 DNA sequence: TGTGCCAGCTCACCCCAGGGGGCTAACTATGGCTACACCTTC. Residues: CASSPQGANYGYTF.

In this sample, this clone turned up a few times. The chain uses TRBV6-5 and TRBJ2-7; D gene unclear. The V gene lost 7 bases and the J gene lost 2 bases, with 15 bases spanning the gap. CDR3 length equals 14 residues. Germline assignment: CDR1 MNHEY and CDR2 SVGAGI. This CDR3 reads CASMAAYPPYEQYF. CDR3 bases: TGTGCCAGCATGGCAGCCTACCCACCCTACGAGCAGTACTTC.

This clone was observed a few times. The chain joins TRBV4-2 to TRBJ2-1; 10 nucleotides line up with TRBD2. The CDR3 runs to 16 residues. Trimming at V came to 5 bases and at J to 1 base, leaving 5 bases not matched to a gene. The germline V gene has CDR1 LGHNA and CDR2 YNFKEQ. CDR3 bases: TGTGCCAGCAGCGCCGCTAGCGGGAGTTCCTACAATGAGCAGTTCTTC. This sequence encodes CASSAASGSSYNEQFF.

The chain couples TRBV20-1 to TRBJ1-1, with D uncertain. Trimming shortened V by 2 bases and J by 1 base, and 2 bases separated the two germline ends. CDR1 and CDR2 (germline): DFQATT, SNEGSKA (reference sequence). The CDR3 is made up of 11 amino acids. In DNA, the CDR3 is TGCAGTGCTAGACAGAACACTGAAGCTTTCTTT. Protein sequence: CSARQNTEAFF.

This clone appeared many times. The chain employs TRBV11-2 and TRBJ2-2; the D is unclear. The ends were cut back, 3 bases at V and 4 bases at J, with 3 bases in the middle. CDR3 length: 12 residues. Looked up from germline, CDR1 is SGHAT and CDR2 is FQNNGV. Here the CDR3 DNA reads TGTGCCAGCAGCTTGAGCACCGGGGAGCTGTTTTTT. This gives the protein CASSLSTGELFF.

This chain connects TRBV19 to TRBJ2-3, with D possibly called TRBD1 or TRBD2 (5 bases each). Germline assignment: CDR1 LNHDA and CDR2 SQIVND (reference sequence). V gave up 8 bases and J gave up 6 bases, with 18 bases separating them. The CDR3 runs to 14 residues. CDR3 residues: CASSLTWDGDTQYF. In DNA, the CDR3 is TGTGCCAGTTCCCTGACCTGGGACGGGGATACGCAGTATTTT. The full variable domain, rest sourced from reference TRBV19 and TRBJ2-3, is DGGITQSPKYLFRKEGQNVTLSCEQNLNHDAMYWYRQDPGQGLRLIYYSQIVNDFQKGDIAEGYSVSREKKESFPLTVTSAQKNPTAFYLCASSLTWDGDTQYFGPGTRLTVL.

Only a few counts were recorded for this clone. The V call is TRBV28, the J call TRBJ2-5; D is uncertain. This CDR3 has 13 amino acids. The V end lost 9 bases, the J end lost 5 bases, and 16 bases lay between the germline ends. Germline CDR1 is MDHEN and CDR2 is SYDVKM. CDR3 amino acids: CARLRSSFETQYF. CDR3 in DNA: TGTGCCAGACTACGTTCAAGCTTCGAGACCCAGTACTTC. Full variable domain (outside the CDR3, taken from reference TRBV28 and TRBJ2-5): DVKVTQSSRYLVKRTGEKVFLECVQDMDHENMFWYRQDPGLGLRLIYFSYDVKMKEKGDIPEGYSVSREKKERFSLILESASTNQTSMYLCARLRSSFETQYFGPGTRLLVL.

This clone was detected only a few times. The junction and the germline gene differ at one end; a read error may be behind it. The chain combines TRBV5-1 with TRBJ2-1, with D perhaps TRBD2 (6 bases). The CDR3 length is 13 residues. CDR1 and CDR2 (germline): SGHRS, YFSETQ. The CDR3, as DNA: TGCGCCAGCAGCCGGGACTCCCACAATGAGCAGTTCTTC. It yields the protein CASSRDSHNEQFF.

There are a few counts of this clone. The gene calls are TRBV11-2 and TRBJ2-6, with 7 bases fitting TRBD1. Losses at the gene ends were 2 bases for V and 0 bases for J; bases not matched to a gene: 7. Per germline, CDR1 SGHAT and CDR2 FQNNGV. This CDR3 is built from 18 residues. CDR3 region: CASSLRSSGGSGANVLTF. The CDR3 coding sequence is TGTGCCAGCAGCTTAAGGTCTTCAGGGGGCTCTGGGGCCAACGTCCTGACTTTC.

V and J are TRBV7-9 and TRBJ1-1; 8 bases map to TRBD1. The germline V gene encodes CDR1 SEHNR and CDR2 FQNEAQ (reference sequence). V was pared by 4 bases and J by 6 bases, with 10 bases of the junction left unmatched. There are 15 residues in the CDR3. This CDR3 is CASSSTNRGFAEAFF. The DNA for the CDR3 is TGTGCCAGCAGCTCAACGAACAGGGGGTTCGCTGAAGCTTTCTTT.

A word on this clone: One end of the junction varies from germline; a read error may be responsible. V is TRBV18 and J is TRBJ2-1; TRBD2 might be the D (5 bases). The CDR3 consists of 13 residues. Per the germline V gene, CDR1 is KGHSH and CDR2 is LQKENI. In DNA, the CDR3 is TGTGCCAGCCAACCAGGCGGGTACATTGAGCAGTTCTTC. It yields the protein CASQPGGYIEQFF. The full variable domain, rest sourced from reference TRBV18 and TRBJ2-1, is NAGVMQNPRHLVRRRGQEARLRCSPMKGHSHVYWYRQLPEEGLKFMVYLQKENIIDESGMPKERFSAEFPKEGPSILRIQQVVRGDSAAYFCASQPGGYIEQFFGPGTRLTVL.

The CDR3 sequence is CASSSGRSNEQFF. The DNA for the CDR3 is TGTGCCAGCTCCTCGGGACGGTCCAATGAGCAGTTCTTC. This sequence joins TRBV18 and TRBJ2-1; the D gene could be TRBD1 or TRBD2 (5 bases each). The CDR3 contains 13 residues. The ends were cut back, 6 bases at V and 6 bases at J, with 12 bases in the middle. Germline lookup yields CDR1 KGHSH and CDR2 LQKENI.

This clone was counted only a few times. V is TRBV4-3 and J is TRBJ2-2; no reliable D call. Germline CDR1 and CDR2: LGHNA and YSLEER. V lost 2 bases to trimming and J lost 3 bases, with 7 bases between them. The CDR3 has 14 residues. CDR3 loop: CASSQSSYTGELFF. CDR3 nucleotide sequence: TGCGCCAGCAGCCAATCGAGCTACACCGGGGAGCTGTTTTTT.

The chain is built from TRBV11-2 and TRBJ2-1; 10 bases agree with TRBD2. The CDR3 contains 16 residues. V gave up 1 base and J gave up 7 bases; unmatched junction bases: 7. Germline values: CDR1 SGHAT, CDR2 FQNNGV. The CDR3 DNA follows: TGTGCCAGCAGCTTAGTCGCTAGCGGGAGCGGGAATGAGCAGTTCTTC. Translating gives CASSLVASGSGNEQFF. Full variable domain (outside the CDR3, taken from reference TRBV11-2 and TRBJ2-1): EAGVAQSPRYKIIEKRQSVAFWCNPISGHATLYWYQQILGQGPKLLIQFQNNGVVDDSQLPKDRFSAERLKGVDSTLKIQPAKLEDSAVYLCASSLVASGSGNEQFFGPGTRLTVL.

Regarding this clone: Other DNA sequences in the sample encode the same CDR3. The rearrangement joins TRBV4-2 to TRBJ2-7; D may be TRBD2 (6 bases). Trimming left V 0 bases short and J 2 bases short, with 11 bases between. The CDR3 runs to 15 residues. The germline gives CDR1 LGHNA, CDR2 YNFKEQ. This chain's CDR3 is CASSQDPGGAYEQYF. For the CDR3, the DNA is TGTGCCAGCAGCCAAGATCCCGGAGGGGCCTACGAGCAGTACTTC.

In its sample, this clone was seen a few times. Other DNA sequences from this sample encode an identical CDR3 as well. The V and J genes are TRBV5-1 and TRBJ2-2; no clear D gene. Germline V gives CDR1 SGHRS, CDR2 YFSETQ. V was shortened by 0 bases and J by 2 bases, with 2 bases between the two germline ends. The CDR3 has 13 amino acids. The CDR3 spells CASSLANTGELFF. As DNA, the CDR3 is TGCGCCAGCAGCTTGGCCAACACCGGGGAGCTGTTTTTT.